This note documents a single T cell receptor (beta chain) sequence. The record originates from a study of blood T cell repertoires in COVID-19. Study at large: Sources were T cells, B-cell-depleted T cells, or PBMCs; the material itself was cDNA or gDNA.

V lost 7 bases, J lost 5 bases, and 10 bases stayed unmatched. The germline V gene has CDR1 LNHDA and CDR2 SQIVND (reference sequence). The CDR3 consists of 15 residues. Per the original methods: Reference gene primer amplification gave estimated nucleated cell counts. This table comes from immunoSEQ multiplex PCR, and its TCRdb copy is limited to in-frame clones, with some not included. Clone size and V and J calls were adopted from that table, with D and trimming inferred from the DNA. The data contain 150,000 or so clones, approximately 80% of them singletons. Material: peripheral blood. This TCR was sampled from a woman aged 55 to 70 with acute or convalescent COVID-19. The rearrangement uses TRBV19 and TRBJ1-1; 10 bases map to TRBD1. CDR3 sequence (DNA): TGTGCCAGTATCCCGGGACAGGGGAGGAAGACTGAAGCTTTCTTT. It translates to CASIPGQGRKTEAFF. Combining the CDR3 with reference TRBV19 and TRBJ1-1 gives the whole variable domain DGGITQSPKYLFRKEGQNVTLSCEQNLNHDAMYWYRQDPGQGLRLIYYSQIVNDFQKGDIAEGYSVSREKKESFPLTVTSAQKNPTAFYLCASIPGQGRKTEAFFGQGTRLTVV.